This TCR beta chain comes out of a study of shared T cell receptors in the human thymus. Deletions cut 4 bases from V and 9 bases from J, with 14 bases between. This CDR3 has 13 amino acids. The germline CDR1 and CDR2 sequences are SGHRS and YFSETQ. Generated by immunoSEQ multiplex PCR, the TCRdb table keeps only in-frame clones and is missing some. The sample holds around 730,000 clones; approximately 83% are singletons and the top ten take 0.008% to 0.011%. These data also featured in a second study, about human thymus T cells. That report adds: Corrective surgery for congenital heart defects was being performed on the healthy Finnish infants who were the donors. The thymus tissue came from resections taken during corrective heart surgery. There appeared to be biased usage of V and J genes in thymic and blood repertoires. Related research described thymic repertoires that were highly overlapping among unrelated individuals.

This sequence originates from a girl in the first two years of life with a congenital heart defect. The chain uses TRBV5-1 and TRBJ2-4; D uncertain. The source material was thymocytes. Here the CDR3 reads CASSQMGVGIQYF. The CDR3 nucleotides read TGCGCCAGCAGCCAGATGGGCGTTGGCATTCAGTACTTC.